The 29 T cell receptor beta chains given below trace back to one sample, sequenced in a study of T cells in Graves' hyperthyroidism and ophthalmopathy. Researchers took RNA transcripts and amplified the TCR beta CDR3 regions from them. In the first-round RT-PCR of the TCR CDR3, the HTBI primer set was used. TCRdb reprocessed the multiplex PCR reads with MiXCR, giving one entry per CDR3 protein. The sample holds 300,000 to 500,000 distinct CDR3 sequences, about 14% seen once. The sequenced sample was blood. These TCRs come from a man aged 50-59 years with Graves' ophthalmopathy.

The table lists this clonotype with many counts. V is TRBV7-8 and J is TRBJ2-7, with D hard to call. The CDR3 is made up of 14 amino acids. Germline V gene lookup returns CDR1 SGHVS and CDR2 FQNEAQ. V was shortened by 1 base and J by 6 bases, with 13 bases between the two germline ends. The CDR3: CASSLEAFGGEQYF. The CDR3 DNA is TGTGCCAGCAGCTTAGAAGCTTTTGGCGGCGAGCAGTACTTC.

The chain couples TRBV29-1 to TRBJ2-1; 12 bases align to TRBD2. This CDR3 region has 15 residues. CDR1 is SQVTM and CDR2 is ANQGSEA in the germline V gene. Trimming took 4 bases from V and 6 from J; bases not matched to a gene: 7. CDR3 DNA sequence: TGCAGCGTTGGATTAACTAGCGGGAGGATCAATGAGCAGTTCTTC. This codes for CSVGLTSGRINEQFF.

This clonotype was seen many times. V is TRBV20-1 and J is TRBJ2-3; 12 bases fit TRBD2. This CDR3 has 16 amino acids. The J segment lost 0 bases and the V segment lost 3 bases, leaving 4 bases of the junction unmatched. Germline-derived CDR1 and CDR2 are DFQATT and SNEGSKA (reference sequence). CDR3 in amino acids: CSASTSGRSSTDTQYF. In DNA, the CDR3 is TGCAGTGCTAGTACTAGCGGGAGGTCTAGCACAGATACGCAGTATTTT.

There are a few counts of this clonotype. This chain uses TRBV4-1 with TRBJ2-3, with 11 nucleotides matching TRBD2. The trim removed 0 bases at V and 1 base at J, leaving 0 bases unmatched. Germline lookup yields CDR1 MGHRA and CDR2 YSYEKL. The CDR3 is 16 amino acids. CDR3 sequence reads: CASSQEGLAGTDTQYF. DNA for the CDR3: TGCGCCAGCAGCCAAGAGGGACTAGCGGGCACAGATACGCAGTATTTT.

This clonotype has ten or more counts. The chain's CDR3 is CASSLGWQDTQYF. Here the CDR3 DNA reads TGTGCCAGCAGCCTGGGGTGGCAAGATACGCAGTATTTT. The chain carries TRBV5-4 and TRBJ2-3; no reliable D call. The CDR3 runs 13 residues. V shed 4 bases and J shed 5 bases, with 11 bases lying between them. Germline CDR1 SGHNT, CDR2 YYREEE (reference sequence).

This clonotype was found many times. The chain employs TRBV12-3 or TRBV12-4 and TRBJ2-3; D could derive from TRBD1 or TRBD2 (5 bases each). This CDR3 has 13 residues. V was cut by 6 bases and J by 12 bases, with 19 bases left in between. The CDR3 sequence is CASRKTGTSLQYF. The CDR3 nucleotides read TGTGCCAGCAGAAAAACCGGGACCTCTCTTCAGTATTTT.

The chain links TRBV9 to TRBJ2-7; unclear D gene. Germline CDR1 and CDR2: SGDLS and YYNGEE. The CDR3 has 14 residues. The V end was cut by 0 bases, the J end by 1 base, with 8 bases between. The CDR3 here is CASSVGSRSYEQYF. The DNA for the CDR3 is TGTGCCAGCAGCGTAGGGTCTCGGTCCTACGAGCAGTACTTC.

Concerning this clonotype itself: A much larger clone differs by one base, so this may be a read error. V and J are TRBV7-8 and TRBJ2-5, with unresolved D. In germline, CDR1 is SGHVS, CDR2 FQNEAQ. There are 14 residues in the CDR3. The CDR3 region is CASSRNLAEETQHF. CDR3 bases: TGTGCCAGCAGCCGTAATCTGGCGGAAGAGACCCAGCACTTC.

This clonotype was counted many times. This sequence joins TRBV5-1 and TRBJ2-7; TRBD1 might be the D (6 bases). Germline V gene lookup returns CDR1 SGHRS and CDR2 YFSETQ. V gave up 4 bases and J gave up 1 base, with 15 bases separating them. CDR3 size: 15 residues. CDR3 residues: CASSVTGMSSYEQYF. The CDR3 DNA sequence: TGCGCCAGCAGCGTAACAGGGATGAGTTCCTACGAGCAGTACTTC.

This clonotype was counted many times. The genes are TRBV3-1 and TRBJ1-1, with no clear D. Germline V gene data show CDR1 as LGHDT and CDR2 as YNNKEL (reference sequence). The CDR3 loop spans 15 amino acids. The V gene lost 1 base and the J gene lost 1 base, with 10 bases spanning the gap. CDR3 loop: CASSQVRRENTEAFF. The DNA of the CDR3 is TGTGCCAGCAGCCAAGTCAGAAGGGAGAACACTGAAGCTTTCTTT.

This clonotype has more than one count but fewer than ten. CDR3 bases: TGTGCCAGCAGACTTACCGGGACTAGCGGCACAGATACGCAGTATTTT. It translates to CASRLTGTSGTDTQYF. This chain connects TRBV6-5 to TRBJ2-3; TRBD2 matches at 10 bases. The V gene end was trimmed by 6 bases and the J gene end by 1 base; junction bases not matched to a gene: 7. The CDR3 sequence is 16 residues long. CDR1 is MNHEY, CDR2 SVGAGI, per germline.

This clonotype has ten or more counts. The chain couples TRBV2 to TRBJ2-3; no clear D gene. The CDR3 consists of 12 residues. V lost 10 bases and J lost 4, with 12 bases in between. Germline CDR1 and CDR2: SNHLY and FYNNEI. The CDR3, as DNA: TGTGCCACCGCCGACTCCCCAGATACGCAGTATTTT. This sequence encodes CATADSPDTQYF.

The V call is TRBV19, the J call TRBJ2-1, with 12 bases identical to TRBD2. With 6 bases clipped from V and 5 bases from J, the junction kept 5 bases outside the gene matches. The CDR3 consists of 15 residues. The V gene's germline CDR1 is LNHDA and CDR2 SQIVND (reference sequence). For the CDR3, the DNA is TGTGCCAGTAGGAGGACTAGCGGGACTCACAATGAGCAGTTCTTC. Translated: CASRRTSGTHNEQFF.

In its sample, this clonotype was seen a few times. This chain uses TRBV30 with TRBJ2-7; D unclear. The CDR3 consists of 10 residues. V lost 5 bases and J 9 bases, leaving 11 bases between the germline ends. Germline values: CDR1 GTSNPN, CDR2 SVGIG (reference sequence). CDR3 DNA sequence: TGTGCCTGGGGCCCTGAGCGGCAGTACTTC. Its translation is CAWGPERQYF.

This clonotype was counted a few times. This sequence joins TRBV20-1 and TRBJ2-7, with a weak D call TRBD2 (6 bases). CDR3 length: 14 amino acids. Germline V gene lookup returns CDR1 DFQATT and CDR2 SNEGSKA (reference sequence). V shed 6 bases and J shed 2 bases, with 17 bases lying between them. CDR3 in amino acids: CSAIRDWVTYEQYF. The CDR3 nucleotides read TGCAGTGCAATTCGGGACTGGGTAACCTACGAGCAGTACTTC.

The rearrangement links TRBV19 to TRBJ2-2; the D is unclear. This CDR3 spans 15 amino acids. Germline CDR1 LNHDA, CDR2 SQIVND (reference sequence). Trimming shortened V by 1 base and J by 1 base, and 7 bases separated the two germline ends. Written as DNA, the CDR3 is TGTGCCAGTAGTATAGTTCGCGGGAACACCGGGGAGCTGTTTTTT. This gives the protein CASSIVRGNTGELFF. Combining the CDR3 with reference TRBV19 and TRBJ2-2 gives the whole variable domain DGGITQSPKYLFRKEGQNVTLSCEQNLNHDAMYWYRQDPGQGLRLIYYSQIVNDFQKGDIAEGYSVSREKKESFPLTVTSAQKNPTAFYLCASSIVRGNTGELFFGEGSRLTVL.

The chain is built from TRBV7-9 and TRBJ2-1; TRBD2 is a possible D gene (6 bases). V was clipped by 0 bases and J by 7 bases, with 13 bases between them. The CDR3 sequence is 15 residues long. The germline gives CDR1 SEHNR, CDR2 FQNEAQ (reference sequence). The CDR3 region is CASSLAGGFSNEQFF. The CDR3 DNA is TGTGCCAGCAGCTTAGCTGGGGGGTTTAGTAATGAGCAGTTCTTC.

This clonotype was recorded at least ten times. The genes are TRBV7-9 and TRBJ2-7; 11 nucleotides line up with TRBD2. The CDR3 runs to 16 residues. The junction had 11 bases not matched to a gene; V was cut back by 5 bases and J by 5 bases. CDR1 and CDR2 (germline): SEHNR, FQNEAQ (reference sequence). As DNA, the CDR3 is TGTGCCAGCAGCACAACTAGCGGGAGAGCTATGGACGAGCAGTACTTC. This gives the protein CASSTTSGRAMDEQYF. Variable domain in full (rest from reference TRBV7-9 and TRBJ2-7): DTGVSQNPRHKITKRGQNVTFRCDPISEHNRLYWYRQTLGQGPEFLTYFQNEAQLEKSRLLSDRFSAERPKGSFSTLEIQRTEQGDSAMYLCASSTTSGRAMDEQYFGPGTRLTVT.

This clonotype was recorded at least ten times. The rearrangement uses TRBV7-9 and TRBJ2-1; unclear D gene. The germline V gene encodes CDR1 SEHNR and CDR2 FQNEAQ (reference sequence). Trimming left V 5 bases short and J 7 bases short, with 15 bases between. This CDR3 comprises 14 residues. The CDR3 spells CASSLLGGPNEQFF. CDR3 nucleotide sequence: TGTGCCAGCAGCCTACTCGGTGGGCCTAATGAGCAGTTCTTC.

This clonotype showed up many times. This chain uses TRBV2 with TRBJ2-7; D unclear. The CDR3 has 13 amino acids. The germline CDR1 and CDR2 sequences are SNHLY and FYNNEI. Deletions cut 7 bases from V and 5 bases from J, with 15 bases between. CDR3: CASKLEYLDEQYF. The CDR3 nucleotides are TGTGCCAGCAAATTGGAGTACCTGGACGAGCAGTACTTC.

The chain is built from TRBV28 and TRBJ1-1; D might be TRBD1 (6 bases). The germline CDR1 and CDR2 sequences are MDHEN and SYDVKM. V was cut by 4 bases and J by 2 bases, with 11 bases left in between. The CDR3 spans 14 residues. Here the CDR3 reads CASSSGTFNTEAFF. The DNA of the CDR3 is TGTGCCAGCAGTTCCGGGACATTCAACACTGAAGCTTTCTTT.

The sample holds many counts of this clonotype. V and J are TRBV7-8 and TRBJ2-3, with 13 bases lining up with TRBD2. The V and J ends lost 2 bases and 9 bases, in that order; junction bases with no gene match: 5. The CDR3 has 15 amino acids. Germline CDR1 reads SGHVS; CDR2 reads FQNEAQ. The CDR3 coding sequence is TGTGCCAGCAGCTTAACTAGCGGGGGGGAGGGGACGCAGTATTTT. This encodes CASSLTSGGEGTQYF.

CDR3 region: CASKVGGSTGELFF. The CDR3 DNA sequence: TGTGCCAGCAAAGTAGGGGGGAGCACCGGGGAGCTGTTTTTT. This chain connects TRBV28 to TRBJ2-2; D is possibly TRBD1 or TRBD2 (6 bases each). CDR1 is MDHEN, CDR2 SYDVKM, per germline. CDR3 length: 14 amino acids. Deletions cut 7 bases from V and 4 bases from J, with 13 bases between.

This clonotype was seen only a few times. A much larger clonotype is one base distant, so this may be a read error. The final CDR3 position lacks the conserved phenylalanine or tryptophan, pointing to a likely read error. The chain uses TRBV12-3 or TRBV12-4 and TRBJ1-2, with a possible D match to TRBD1 (5 bases). Trimming took off 5 bases at V and 3 bases at J, with 10 bases between the two ends. This CDR3 is built from 13 residues. The CDR3 loop reads CASSPSGYYGYTL. CDR3 nucleotides: TGTGCCAGCAGTCCCTCAGGGTACTATGGCTACACCCTC.

This clonotype was observed many times. The rearrangement uses TRBV11-3 and TRBJ2-1; 15 bases align to TRBD2. The CDR3 length is 15 residues. Germline V gene lookup returns CDR1 SGHNT and CDR2 YENEEA. V lost 4 bases and J lost 10; bases outside the gene matches: 5. CDR3 protein: CASSSRTSGRAEQFF. CDR3 nucleotide sequence: TGTGCCAGCAGCTCGAGGACTAGCGGGAGGGCGGAGCAGTTCTTC.

This clonotype was detected ten times or more. The J gene is TRBJ1-2, the V gene TRBV2; D not resolved. V was pared by 3 bases and J by 2 bases, with 7 bases between. CDR3 length: 13 amino acids. In germline, CDR1 is SNHLY, CDR2 FYNNEI. The CDR3 DNA reads as TGTGCCAGCAGTGACCCGGCCAACTATGGCTACACCTTC. Its protein product is CASSDPANYGYTF.

The sample holds many counts of this clonotype. The J gene is TRBJ2-7, the V gene TRBV9; TRBD2 matches at 10 bases. CDR3 size: 15 residues. Germline V gives CDR1 SGDLS, CDR2 YYNGEE. The V segment lost 6 bases and the J segment 3 bases; nucleotides outside the gene matches: 9. CDR3 amino acids: CASNPHGTSVYEQYF. The CDR3 nucleotides read TGTGCCAGCAACCCCCATGGGACTAGCGTCTACGAGCAGTACTTC.

This clonotype appeared many times. The rearrangement joins TRBV27 to TRBJ2-5, with 8 bases lining up with TRBD2. Germline loops: CDR1 MNHEY, CDR2 SMNVEV (reference sequence). V was clipped by 3 bases and J by 4 bases; unmatched bases: 7. The CDR3 runs to 15 residues. The CDR3 DNA sequence: TGTGCCAGCAGTTTTCTCGCGGGAGGCTTAGAGACCCAGTACTTC. Its protein product is CASSFLAGGLETQYF.

The V gene is TRBV4-2, the J gene TRBJ1-5, with D tentatively TRBD1 (5 bases). Germline CDR1 reads LGHNA; CDR2 reads YNFKEQ. V shed 3 bases and J shed 6 bases, with 9 bases lying between them. The CDR3 runs 13 residues. The CDR3 DNA reads as TGTGCCAGCAGCCAGGATGACAGTCAGCCCCAGCATTTT. Protein product: CASSQDDSQPQHF.